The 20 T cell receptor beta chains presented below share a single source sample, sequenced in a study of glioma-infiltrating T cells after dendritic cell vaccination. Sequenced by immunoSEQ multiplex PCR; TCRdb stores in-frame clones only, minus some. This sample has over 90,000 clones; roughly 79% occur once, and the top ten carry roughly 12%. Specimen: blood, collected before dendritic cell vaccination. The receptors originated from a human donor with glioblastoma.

The CDR3 spells CAWSVLINTGELFF. As DNA, the CDR3 is TGTGCCTGGAGTGTACTAATTAACACCGGGGAGCTGTTTTTT. The chain is built from TRBV30 and TRBJ2-2; D not certain. In germline, CDR1 is GTSNPN, CDR2 SVGIG (reference sequence). The CDR3 runs 14 residues. Trimming cost V 0 bases and J 2 bases, with 7 bases left between them.

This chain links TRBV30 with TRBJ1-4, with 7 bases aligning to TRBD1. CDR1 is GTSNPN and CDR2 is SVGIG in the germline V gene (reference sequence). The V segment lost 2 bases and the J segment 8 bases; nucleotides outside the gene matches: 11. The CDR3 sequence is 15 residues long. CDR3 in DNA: TGTGCCTGGAGTCGGAACAGGGGAATTCACGAAAAACTGTTTTTT. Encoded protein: CAWSRNRGIHEKLFF.

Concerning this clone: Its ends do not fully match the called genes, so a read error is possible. In DNA form, the CDR3 reads TGTGCCCGCAGTGAATTCGACAGGGGTTATCCTGGTGGCTACACCTTC. Encoded protein: CARSEFDRGYPGGYTF. The V and J genes are TRBV25-1 and TRBJ1-2; 8 nucleotides match TRBD1. This CDR3 region has 16 residues. Germline CDR1 reads MGHDK; CDR2 reads SYGVNS.

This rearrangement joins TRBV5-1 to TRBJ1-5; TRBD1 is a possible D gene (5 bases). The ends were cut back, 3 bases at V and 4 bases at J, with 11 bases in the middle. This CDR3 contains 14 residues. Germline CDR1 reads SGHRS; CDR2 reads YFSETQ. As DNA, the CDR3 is TGCGCCAGCAGCTCACGCGGGGGGAATCAGCCCCAGCATTTT. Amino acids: CASSSRGGNQPQHF.

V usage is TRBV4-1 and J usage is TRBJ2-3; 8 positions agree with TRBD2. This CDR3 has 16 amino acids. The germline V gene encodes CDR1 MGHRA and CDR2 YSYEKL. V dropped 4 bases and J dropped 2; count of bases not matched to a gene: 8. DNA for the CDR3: TGCGCCAGCAGCCTTACAGCGGGGGTTTCCACAGATACGCAGTATTTT. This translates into CASSLTAGVSTDTQYF.

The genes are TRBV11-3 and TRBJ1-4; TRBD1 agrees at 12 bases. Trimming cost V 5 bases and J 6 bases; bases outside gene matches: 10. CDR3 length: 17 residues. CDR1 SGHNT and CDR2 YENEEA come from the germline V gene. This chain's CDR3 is CASSPSTGQGAHEKLFF. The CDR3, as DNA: TGTGCCAGCAGCCCATCGACGGGACAGGGGGCGCATGAAAAACTGTTTTTT.

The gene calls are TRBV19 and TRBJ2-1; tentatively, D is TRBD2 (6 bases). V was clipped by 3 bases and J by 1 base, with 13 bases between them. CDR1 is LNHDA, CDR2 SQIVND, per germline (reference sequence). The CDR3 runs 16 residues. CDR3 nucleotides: TGTGCCAGTAGTATTCCCCGGGGGAGGTCCTACAATGAGCAGTTCTTC. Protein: CASSIPRGRSYNEQFF.

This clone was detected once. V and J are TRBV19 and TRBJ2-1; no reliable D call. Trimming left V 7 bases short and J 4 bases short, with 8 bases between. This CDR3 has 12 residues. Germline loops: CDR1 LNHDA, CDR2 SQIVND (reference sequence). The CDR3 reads CASIGRYNEQFF. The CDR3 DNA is TGTGCCAGTATTGGCAGGTACAATGAGCAGTTCTTC.

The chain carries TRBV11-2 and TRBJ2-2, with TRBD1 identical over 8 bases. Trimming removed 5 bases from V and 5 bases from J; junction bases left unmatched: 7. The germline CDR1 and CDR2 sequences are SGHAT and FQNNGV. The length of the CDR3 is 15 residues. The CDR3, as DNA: TGTGCCAGCAGCCAGACAGGGGTAGTAACCGGGGAGCTGTTTTTT. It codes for CASSQTGVVTGELFF.

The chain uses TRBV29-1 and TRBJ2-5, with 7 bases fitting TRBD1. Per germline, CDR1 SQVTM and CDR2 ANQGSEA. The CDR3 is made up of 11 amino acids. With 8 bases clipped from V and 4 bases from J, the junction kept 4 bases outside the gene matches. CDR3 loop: CSLQGRETQYF. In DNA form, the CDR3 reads TGCAGCCTACAGGGGCGAGAGACCCAGTACTTC.

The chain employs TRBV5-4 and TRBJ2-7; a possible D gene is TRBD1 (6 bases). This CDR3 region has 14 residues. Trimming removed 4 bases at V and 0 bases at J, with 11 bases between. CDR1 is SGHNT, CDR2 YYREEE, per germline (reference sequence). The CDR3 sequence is CASSPRTASYEQYF. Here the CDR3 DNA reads TGTGCCAGCAGCCCCCGGACAGCCTCCTACGAGCAGTACTTC.

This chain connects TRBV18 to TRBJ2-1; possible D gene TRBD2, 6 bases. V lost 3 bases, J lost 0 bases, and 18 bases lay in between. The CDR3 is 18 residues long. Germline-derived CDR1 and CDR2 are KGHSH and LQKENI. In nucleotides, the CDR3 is TGTGCCAGCTCACCGGGACTCAGAGCGTCAAGCTCCTACAATGAGCAGTTCTTC. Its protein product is CASSPGLRASSSYNEQFF.

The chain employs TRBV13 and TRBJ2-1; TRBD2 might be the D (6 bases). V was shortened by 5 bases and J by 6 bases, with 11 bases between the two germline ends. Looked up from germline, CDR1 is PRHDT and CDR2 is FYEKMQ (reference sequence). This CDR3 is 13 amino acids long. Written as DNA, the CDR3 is TGTGCCAGCAGCGCGACTAGTGGCAATGAGCAGTTCTTC. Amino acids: CASSATSGNEQFF. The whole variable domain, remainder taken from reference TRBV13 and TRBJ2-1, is AAGVIQSPRHLIKEKRETATLKCYPIPRHDTVYWYQQGPGQDPQFLISFYEKMQSDKGSIPDRFSAQQFSDYHSELNMSSLELGDSALYFCASSATSGNEQFFGPGTRLTVL.

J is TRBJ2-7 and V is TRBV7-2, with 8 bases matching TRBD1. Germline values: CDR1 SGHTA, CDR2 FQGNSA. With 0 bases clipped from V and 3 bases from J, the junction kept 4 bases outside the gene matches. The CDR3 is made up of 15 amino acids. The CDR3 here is CASSLAGQADYEQYF. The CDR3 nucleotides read TGTGCCAGCAGCTTAGCGGGACAGGCTGACTACGAGCAGTACTTC.

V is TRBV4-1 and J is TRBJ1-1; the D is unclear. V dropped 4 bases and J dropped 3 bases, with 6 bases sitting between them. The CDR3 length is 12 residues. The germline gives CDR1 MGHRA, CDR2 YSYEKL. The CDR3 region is CASSPGHTEAFF. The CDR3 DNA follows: TGCGCCAGCAGCCCCGGTCACACTGAAGCTTTCTTT.

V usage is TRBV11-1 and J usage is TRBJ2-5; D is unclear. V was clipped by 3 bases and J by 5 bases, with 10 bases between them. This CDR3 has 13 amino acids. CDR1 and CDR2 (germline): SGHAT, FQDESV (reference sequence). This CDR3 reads CASSFSQRETQYF. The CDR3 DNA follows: TGTGCCAGCAGCTTTAGCCAGAGGGAGACCCAGTACTTC.

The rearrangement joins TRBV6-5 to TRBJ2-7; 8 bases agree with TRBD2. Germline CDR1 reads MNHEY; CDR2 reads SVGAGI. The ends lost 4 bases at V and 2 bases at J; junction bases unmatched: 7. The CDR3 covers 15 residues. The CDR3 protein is CASSLGLDGAYEQYF. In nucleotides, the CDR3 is TGTGCCAGCAGTTTGGGACTAGACGGAGCCTACGAGCAGTACTTC.

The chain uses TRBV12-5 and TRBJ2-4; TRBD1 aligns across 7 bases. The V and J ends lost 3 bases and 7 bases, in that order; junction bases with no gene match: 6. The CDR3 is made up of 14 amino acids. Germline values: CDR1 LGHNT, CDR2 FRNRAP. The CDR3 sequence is CASGLTGERNIQYF. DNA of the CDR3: TGTGCTAGTGGTTTAACAGGGGAGAGGAACATTCAGTACTTC.

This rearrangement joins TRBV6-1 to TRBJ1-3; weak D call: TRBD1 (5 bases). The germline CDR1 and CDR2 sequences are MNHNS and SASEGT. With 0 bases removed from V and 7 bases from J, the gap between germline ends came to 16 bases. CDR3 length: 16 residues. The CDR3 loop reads CASSEADTEGANTIYF. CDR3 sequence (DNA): TGTGCCAGCAGTGAAGCAGATACGGAAGGGGCGAACACCATATATTTT.

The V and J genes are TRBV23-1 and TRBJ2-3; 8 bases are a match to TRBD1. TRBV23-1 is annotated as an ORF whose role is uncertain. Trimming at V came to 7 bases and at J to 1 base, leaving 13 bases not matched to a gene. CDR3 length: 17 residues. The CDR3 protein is CASTSGPRDRRTDTQYF. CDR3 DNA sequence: TGCGCCAGCACCTCGGGACCGCGGGACAGGCGCACAGATACGCAGTATTTT.